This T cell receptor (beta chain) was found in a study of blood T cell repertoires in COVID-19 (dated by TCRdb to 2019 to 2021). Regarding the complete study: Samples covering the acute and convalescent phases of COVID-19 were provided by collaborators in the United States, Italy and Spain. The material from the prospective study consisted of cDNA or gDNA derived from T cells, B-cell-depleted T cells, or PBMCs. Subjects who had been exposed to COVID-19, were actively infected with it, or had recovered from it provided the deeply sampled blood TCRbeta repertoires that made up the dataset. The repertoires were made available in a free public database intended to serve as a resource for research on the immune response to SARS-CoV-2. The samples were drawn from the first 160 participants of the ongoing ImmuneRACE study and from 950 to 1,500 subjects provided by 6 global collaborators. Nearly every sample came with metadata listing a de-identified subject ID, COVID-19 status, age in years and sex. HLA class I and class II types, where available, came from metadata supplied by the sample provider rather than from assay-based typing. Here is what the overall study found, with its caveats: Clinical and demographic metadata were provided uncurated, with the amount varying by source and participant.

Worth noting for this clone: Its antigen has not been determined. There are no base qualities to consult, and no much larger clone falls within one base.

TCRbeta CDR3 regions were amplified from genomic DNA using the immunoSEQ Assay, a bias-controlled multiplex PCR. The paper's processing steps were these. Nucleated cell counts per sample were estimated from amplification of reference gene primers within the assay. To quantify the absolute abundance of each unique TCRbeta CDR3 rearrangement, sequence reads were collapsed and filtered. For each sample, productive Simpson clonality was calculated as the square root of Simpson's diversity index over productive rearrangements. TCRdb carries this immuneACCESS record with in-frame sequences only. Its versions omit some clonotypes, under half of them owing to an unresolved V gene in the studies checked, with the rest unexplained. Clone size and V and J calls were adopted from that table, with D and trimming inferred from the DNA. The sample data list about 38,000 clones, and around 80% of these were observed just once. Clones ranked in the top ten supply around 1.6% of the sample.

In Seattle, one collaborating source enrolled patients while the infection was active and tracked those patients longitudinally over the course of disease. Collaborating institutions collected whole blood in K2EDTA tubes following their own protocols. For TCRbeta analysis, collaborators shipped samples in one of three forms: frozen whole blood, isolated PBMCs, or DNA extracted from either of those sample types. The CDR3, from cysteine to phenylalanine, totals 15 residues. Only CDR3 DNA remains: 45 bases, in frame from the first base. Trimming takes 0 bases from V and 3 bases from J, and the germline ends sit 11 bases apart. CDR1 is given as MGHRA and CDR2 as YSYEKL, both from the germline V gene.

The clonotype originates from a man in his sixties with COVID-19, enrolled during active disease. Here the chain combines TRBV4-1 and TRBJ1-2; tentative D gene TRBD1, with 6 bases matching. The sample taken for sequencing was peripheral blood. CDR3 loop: CASSQDQDSYYGYTF. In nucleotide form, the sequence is TGCGCCAGCAGCCAAGATCAGGACAGTTACTATGGCTACACCTTC.